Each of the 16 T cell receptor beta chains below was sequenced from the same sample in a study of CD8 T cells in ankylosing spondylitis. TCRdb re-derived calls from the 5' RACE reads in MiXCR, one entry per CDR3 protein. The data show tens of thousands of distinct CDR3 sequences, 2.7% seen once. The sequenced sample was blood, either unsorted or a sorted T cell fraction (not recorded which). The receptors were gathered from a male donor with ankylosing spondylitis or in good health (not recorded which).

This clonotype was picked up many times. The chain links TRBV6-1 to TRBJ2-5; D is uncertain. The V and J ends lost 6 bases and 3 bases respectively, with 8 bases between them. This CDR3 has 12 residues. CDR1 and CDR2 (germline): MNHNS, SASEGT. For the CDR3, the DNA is TGTGCCAGCAGCCCTCGAAAAGAGACCCAGTACTTC. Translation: CASSPRKETQYF.

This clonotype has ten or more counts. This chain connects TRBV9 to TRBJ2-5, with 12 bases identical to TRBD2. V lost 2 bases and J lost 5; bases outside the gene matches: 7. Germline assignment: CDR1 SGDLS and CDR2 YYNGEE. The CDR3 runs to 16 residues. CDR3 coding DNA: TGTGCCAGCAGCGTTTCGACTAGCGGGAGAGGGGAGACCCAGTACTTC. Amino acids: CASSVSTSGRGETQYF.

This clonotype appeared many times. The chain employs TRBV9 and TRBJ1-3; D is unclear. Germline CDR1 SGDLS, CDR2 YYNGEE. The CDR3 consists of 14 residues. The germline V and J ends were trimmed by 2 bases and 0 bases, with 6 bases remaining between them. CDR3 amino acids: CASSVEPSGNTIYF. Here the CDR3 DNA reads TGTGCCAGCAGCGTGGAGCCCTCTGGAAACACCATATATTTT.

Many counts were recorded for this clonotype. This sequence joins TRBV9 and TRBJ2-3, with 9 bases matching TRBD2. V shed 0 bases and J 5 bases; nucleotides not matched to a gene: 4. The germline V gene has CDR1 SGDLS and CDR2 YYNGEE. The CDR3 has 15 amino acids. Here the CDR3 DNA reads TGTGCCAGCAGCGTAGAGTCACTAGCGGGAGATACGCAGTATTTT. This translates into CASSVESLAGDTQYF.

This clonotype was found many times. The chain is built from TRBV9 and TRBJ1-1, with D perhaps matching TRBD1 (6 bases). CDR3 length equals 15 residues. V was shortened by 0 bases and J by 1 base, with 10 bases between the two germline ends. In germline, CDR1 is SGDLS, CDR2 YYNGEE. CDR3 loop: CASSVATGWNTEAFF. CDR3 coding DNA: TGTGCCAGCAGCGTAGCTACAGGGTGGAACACTGAAGCTTTCTTT.

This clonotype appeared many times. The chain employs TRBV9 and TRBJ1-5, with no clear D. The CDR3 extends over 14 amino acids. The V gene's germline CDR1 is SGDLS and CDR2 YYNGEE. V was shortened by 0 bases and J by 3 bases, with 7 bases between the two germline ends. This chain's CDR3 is CASSVGENNQPQHF. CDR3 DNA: TGTGCCAGCAGCGTAGGAGAGAACAATCAGCCCCAGCATTTT.

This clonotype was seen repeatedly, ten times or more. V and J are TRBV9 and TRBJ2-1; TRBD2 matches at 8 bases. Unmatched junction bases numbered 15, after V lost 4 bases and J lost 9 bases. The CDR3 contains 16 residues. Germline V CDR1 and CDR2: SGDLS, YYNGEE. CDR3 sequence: CASSPTLQREWVEQFF. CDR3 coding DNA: TGTGCCAGCAGCCCTACCCTCCAGCGGGAGTGGGTTGAGCAGTTCTTC.

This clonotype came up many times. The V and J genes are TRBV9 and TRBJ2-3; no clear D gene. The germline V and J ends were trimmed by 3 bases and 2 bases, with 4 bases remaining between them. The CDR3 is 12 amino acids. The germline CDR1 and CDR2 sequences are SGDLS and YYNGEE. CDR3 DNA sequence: TGTGCCAGCAGCGGAATCACAGATACGCAGTATTTT. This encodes CASSGITDTQYF.

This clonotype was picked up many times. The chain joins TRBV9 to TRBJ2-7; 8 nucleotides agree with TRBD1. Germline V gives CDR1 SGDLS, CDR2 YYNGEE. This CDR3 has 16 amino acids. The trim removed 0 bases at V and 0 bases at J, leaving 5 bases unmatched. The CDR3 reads CASSVAAGGHSYEQYF. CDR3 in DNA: TGTGCCAGCAGCGTAGCTGCAGGGGGCCACTCCTACGAGCAGTACTTC.

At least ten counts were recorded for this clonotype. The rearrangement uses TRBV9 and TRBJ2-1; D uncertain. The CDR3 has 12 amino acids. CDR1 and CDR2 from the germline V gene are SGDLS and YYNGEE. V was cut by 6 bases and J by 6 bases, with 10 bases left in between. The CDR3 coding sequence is TGTGCCAGCACTGCGACTCGCAATGAGCAGTTCTTC. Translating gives CASTATRNEQFF.

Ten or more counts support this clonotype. CDR3 loop: CASSTTSGSRTDTQYF. The CDR3 DNA sequence: TGTGCCAGCAGCACGACTAGCGGGAGCCGCACAGATACGCAGTATTTT. This rearrangement joins TRBV9 to TRBJ2-3; TRBD2 matches 12 bases. V lost 4 bases, J lost 1 base, and 4 bases stayed unmatched. In germline, CDR1 is SGDLS, CDR2 YYNGEE. CDR3 length equals 16 residues.

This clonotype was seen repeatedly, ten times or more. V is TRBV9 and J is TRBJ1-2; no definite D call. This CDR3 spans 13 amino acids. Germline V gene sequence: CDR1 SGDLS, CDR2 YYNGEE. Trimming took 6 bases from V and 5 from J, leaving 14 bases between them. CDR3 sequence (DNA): TGTGCCAGCAACGATCCCTCTAGGTATGGCTACACCTTC. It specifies CASNDPSRYGYTF. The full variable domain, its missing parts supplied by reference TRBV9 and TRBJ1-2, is DSGVTQTPKHLITATGQRVTLRCSPRSGDLSVYWYQQSLDQGLQFLIQYYNGEERAKGNILERFSAQQFPDLHSELNLSSLELGDSALYFCASNDPSRYGYTFGSGTRLTVV.

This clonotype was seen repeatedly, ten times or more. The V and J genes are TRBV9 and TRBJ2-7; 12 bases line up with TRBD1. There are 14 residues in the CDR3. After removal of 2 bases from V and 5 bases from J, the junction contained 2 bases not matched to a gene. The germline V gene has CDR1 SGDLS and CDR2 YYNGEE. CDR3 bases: TGTGCCAGCAGCGTCCGGGACAGGGGGCACGAGCAGTACTTC. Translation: CASSVRDRGHEQYF.

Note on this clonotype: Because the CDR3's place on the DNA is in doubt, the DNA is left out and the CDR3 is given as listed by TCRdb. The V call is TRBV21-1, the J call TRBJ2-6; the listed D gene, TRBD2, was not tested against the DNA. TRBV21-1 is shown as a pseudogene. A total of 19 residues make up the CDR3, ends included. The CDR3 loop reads CASSKDIGSVAAGANVLTF.

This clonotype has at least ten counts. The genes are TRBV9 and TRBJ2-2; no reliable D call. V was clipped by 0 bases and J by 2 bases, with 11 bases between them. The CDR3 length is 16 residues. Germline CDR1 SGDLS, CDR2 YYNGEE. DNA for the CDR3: TGTGCCAGCAGCGTAGTTCCGGAGTTAAACACCGGGGAGCTGTTTTTT. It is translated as CASSVVPELNTGELFF.

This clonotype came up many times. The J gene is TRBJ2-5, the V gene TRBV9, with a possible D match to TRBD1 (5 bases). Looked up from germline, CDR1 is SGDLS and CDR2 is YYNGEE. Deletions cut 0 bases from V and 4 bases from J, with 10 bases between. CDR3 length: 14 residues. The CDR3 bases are TGTGCCAGCAGCGTAGATCAGGGTGGAGAGACCCAGTACTTC. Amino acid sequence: CASSVDQGGETQYF.